This TCR beta chain originates from a study of blood T cells in healthy people across ages. A second PCR of about 6 to 11 cycles used a sample-barcoded 5' primer and a J-beta primer mix. TCRdb independently ran MiXCR on the 5' RACE reads; one entry per CDR3 protein. The repertoire has about 680,000 distinct CDR3 sequences, 45% to 50% of them found once; the top ten carry around 32%. This clonotype was counted at least ten times. The trim removed 0 bases at V and 5 bases at J, leaving 10 bases unmatched. The CDR3 covers 16 residues. Germline-derived CDR1 and CDR2 are DFQATT and SNEGSKA (reference sequence).

Sequenced sample: blood. This receptor was taken from a woman aged 55-69 years in good health. The chain couples TRBV20-1 to TRBJ2-7; 10 positions agree with TRBD1. The DNA for the CDR3 is TGCAGTGCTAGAGATAGAGGGGGACAGGGGACCAACGAGCAGTACTTC. Residues: CSARDRGGQGTNEQYF.